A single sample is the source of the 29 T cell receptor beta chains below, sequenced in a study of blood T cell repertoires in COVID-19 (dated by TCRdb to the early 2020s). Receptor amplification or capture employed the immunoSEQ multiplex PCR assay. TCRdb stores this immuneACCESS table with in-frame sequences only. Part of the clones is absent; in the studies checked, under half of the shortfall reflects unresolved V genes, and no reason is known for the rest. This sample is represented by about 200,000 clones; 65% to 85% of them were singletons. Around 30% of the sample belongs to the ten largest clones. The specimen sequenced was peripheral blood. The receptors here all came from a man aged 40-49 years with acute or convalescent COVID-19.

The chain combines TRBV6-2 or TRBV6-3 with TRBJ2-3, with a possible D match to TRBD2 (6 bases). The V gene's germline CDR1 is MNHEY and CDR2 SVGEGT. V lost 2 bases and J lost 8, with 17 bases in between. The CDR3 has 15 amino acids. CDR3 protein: CASSYAAGSGTTQYF. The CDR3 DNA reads TGTGCCAGCAGTTACGCGGCGGGGAGCGGTACTACGCAGTATTTT.

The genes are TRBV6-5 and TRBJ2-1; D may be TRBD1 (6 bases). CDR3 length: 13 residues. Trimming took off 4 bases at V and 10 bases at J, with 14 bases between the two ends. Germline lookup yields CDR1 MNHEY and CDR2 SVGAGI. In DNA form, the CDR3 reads TGTGCCAGCAGTTGGACCGACAGGAACGAGCAGTTCTTC. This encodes CASSWTDRNEQFF.

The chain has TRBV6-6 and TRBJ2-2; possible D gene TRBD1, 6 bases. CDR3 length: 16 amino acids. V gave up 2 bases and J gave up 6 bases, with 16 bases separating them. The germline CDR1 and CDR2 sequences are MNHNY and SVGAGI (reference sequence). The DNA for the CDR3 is TGTGCCAGCAGTTACCTCTCAGGGGCTCGGGCCGGGGAGCTGTTTTTT. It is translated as CASSYLSGARAGELFF.

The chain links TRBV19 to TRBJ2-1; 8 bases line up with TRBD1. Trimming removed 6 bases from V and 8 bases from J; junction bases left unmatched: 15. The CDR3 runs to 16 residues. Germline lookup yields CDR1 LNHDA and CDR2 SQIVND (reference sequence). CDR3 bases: TGTGCCAGTAGCTACAAGACCGGGACAGGTATCTATGAGCAGTTCTTC. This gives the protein CASSYKTGTGIYEQFF.

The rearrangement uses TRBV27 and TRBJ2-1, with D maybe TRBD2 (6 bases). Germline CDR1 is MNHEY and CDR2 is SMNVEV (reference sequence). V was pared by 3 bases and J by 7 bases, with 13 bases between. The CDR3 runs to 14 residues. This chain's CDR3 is CASSFERARNEQFF. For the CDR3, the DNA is TGTGCCAGCAGTTTCGAGCGGGCCCGTAATGAGCAGTTCTTC.

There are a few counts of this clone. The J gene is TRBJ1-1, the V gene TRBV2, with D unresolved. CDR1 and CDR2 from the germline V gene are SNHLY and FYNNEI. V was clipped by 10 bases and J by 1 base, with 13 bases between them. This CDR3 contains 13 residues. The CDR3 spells CAITLEGNTEAFF. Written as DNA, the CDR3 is TGTGCCATTACCCTTGAGGGGAACACTGAAGCTTTCTTT.

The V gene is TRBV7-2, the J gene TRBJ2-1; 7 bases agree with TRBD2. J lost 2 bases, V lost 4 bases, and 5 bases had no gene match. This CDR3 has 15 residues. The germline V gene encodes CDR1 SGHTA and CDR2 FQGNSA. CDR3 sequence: CASSSRAGTYNEQFF. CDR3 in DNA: TGTGCCAGCAGCTCCCGAGCGGGAACCTACAATGAGCAGTTCTTC. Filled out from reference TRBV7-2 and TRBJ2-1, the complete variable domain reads GAGVSQSPSNKVTEKGKDVELRCDPISGHTALYWYRQSLGQGLEFLIYFQGNSAPDKSGLPSDRFSAERTGGSVSTLTIQRTQQEDSAVYLCASSSRAGTYNEQFFGPGTRLTVL.

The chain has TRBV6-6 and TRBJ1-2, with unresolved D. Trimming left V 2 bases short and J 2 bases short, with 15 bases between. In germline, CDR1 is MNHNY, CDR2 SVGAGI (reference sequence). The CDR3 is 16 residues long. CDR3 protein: CASSYVRSGQNYGYTF. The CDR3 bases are TGTGCCAGCAGTTACGTCCGTTCAGGCCAAAACTATGGCTACACCTTC.

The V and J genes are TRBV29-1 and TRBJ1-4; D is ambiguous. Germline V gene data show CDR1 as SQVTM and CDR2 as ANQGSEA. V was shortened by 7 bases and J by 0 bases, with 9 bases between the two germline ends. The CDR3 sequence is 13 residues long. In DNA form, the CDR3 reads TGCAGCGCTTACAACGCAACTAATGAAAAACTGTTTTTT. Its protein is CSAYNATNEKLFF.

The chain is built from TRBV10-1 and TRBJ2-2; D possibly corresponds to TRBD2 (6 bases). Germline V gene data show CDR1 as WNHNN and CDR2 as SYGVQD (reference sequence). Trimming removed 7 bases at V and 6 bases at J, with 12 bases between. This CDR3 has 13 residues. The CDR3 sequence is CASNAWEAGELFF. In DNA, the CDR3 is TGCGCCAGCAATGCCTGGGAGGCCGGGGAGCTGTTTTTT.

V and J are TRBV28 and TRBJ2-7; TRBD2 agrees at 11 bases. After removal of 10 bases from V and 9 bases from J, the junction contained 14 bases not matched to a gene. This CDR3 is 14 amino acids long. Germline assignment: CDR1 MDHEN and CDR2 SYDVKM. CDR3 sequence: CATTTGTSGIVQYF. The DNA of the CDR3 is TGTGCCACCACAACCGGGACTAGCGGAATTGTGCAGTACTTC.

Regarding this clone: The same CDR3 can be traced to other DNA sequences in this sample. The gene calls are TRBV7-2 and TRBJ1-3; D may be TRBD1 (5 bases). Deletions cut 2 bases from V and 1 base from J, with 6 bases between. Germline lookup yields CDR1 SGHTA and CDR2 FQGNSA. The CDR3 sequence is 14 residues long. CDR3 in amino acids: CASSLRGSGNTIYF. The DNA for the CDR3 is TGTGCCAGCAGCTTACGGGGGTCTGGAAACACCATATATTTT.

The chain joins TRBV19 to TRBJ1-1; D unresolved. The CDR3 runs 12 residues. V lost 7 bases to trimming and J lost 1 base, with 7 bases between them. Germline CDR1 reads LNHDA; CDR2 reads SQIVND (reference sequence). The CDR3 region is CASTRSNTEAFF. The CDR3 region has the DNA TGTGCCAGTACCAGATCGAACACTGAAGCTTTCTTT.

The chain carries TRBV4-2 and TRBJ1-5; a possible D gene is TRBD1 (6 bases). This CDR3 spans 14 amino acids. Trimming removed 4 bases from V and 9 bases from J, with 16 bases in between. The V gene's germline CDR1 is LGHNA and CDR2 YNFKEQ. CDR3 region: CASSLVTGPMPQHF. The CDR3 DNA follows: TGTGCCAGCAGCCTAGTGACAGGCCCAATGCCCCAGCATTTT.

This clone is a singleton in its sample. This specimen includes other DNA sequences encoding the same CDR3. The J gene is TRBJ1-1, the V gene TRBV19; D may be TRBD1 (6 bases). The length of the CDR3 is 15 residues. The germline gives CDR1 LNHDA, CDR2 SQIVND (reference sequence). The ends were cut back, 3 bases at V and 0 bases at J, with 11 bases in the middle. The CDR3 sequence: CASSIPTGLNTEAFF. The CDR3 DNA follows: TGTGCCAGTAGTATCCCGACAGGTTTGAACACTGAAGCTTTCTTT.

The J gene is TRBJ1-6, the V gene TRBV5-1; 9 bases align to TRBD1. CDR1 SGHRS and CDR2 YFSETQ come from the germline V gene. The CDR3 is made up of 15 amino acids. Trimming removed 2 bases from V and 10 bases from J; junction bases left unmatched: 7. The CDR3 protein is CASSFGDRVGSPLHF. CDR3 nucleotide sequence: TGCGCCAGCAGCTTCGGGGACAGGGTTGGCTCACCCCTCCACTTT.

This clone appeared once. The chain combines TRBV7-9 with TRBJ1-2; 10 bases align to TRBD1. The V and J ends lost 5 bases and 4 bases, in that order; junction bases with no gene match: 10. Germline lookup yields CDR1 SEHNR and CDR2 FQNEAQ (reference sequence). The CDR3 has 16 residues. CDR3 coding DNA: TGTGCCAGCAGCCCGGCCGACAGGGGGCTCGTCTATGGCTACACCTTC. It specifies CASSPADRGLVYGYTF.

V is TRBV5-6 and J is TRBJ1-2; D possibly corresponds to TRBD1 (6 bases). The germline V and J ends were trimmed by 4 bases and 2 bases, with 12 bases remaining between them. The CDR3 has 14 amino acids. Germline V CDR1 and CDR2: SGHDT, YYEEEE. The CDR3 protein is CASSPGQRNYGYTF. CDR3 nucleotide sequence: TGTGCCAGCAGCCCCGGACAGCGCAACTATGGCTACACCTTC. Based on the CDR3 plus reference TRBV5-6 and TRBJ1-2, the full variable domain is DAGVTQSPTHLIKTRGQQVTLRCSPKSGHDTVSWYQQALGQGPQFIFQYYEEEERQRGNFPDRFSGHQFPNYSSELNVNALLLGDSALYLCASSPGQRNYGYTFGSGTRLTVV.

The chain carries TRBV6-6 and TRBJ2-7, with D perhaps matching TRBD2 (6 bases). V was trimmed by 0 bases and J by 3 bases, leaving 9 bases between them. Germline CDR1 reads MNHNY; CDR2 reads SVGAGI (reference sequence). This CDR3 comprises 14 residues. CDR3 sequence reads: CASSYSGSLYEQYF. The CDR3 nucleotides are TGTGCCAGCAGTTACTCCGGGAGCCTCTACGAGCAGTACTTC.

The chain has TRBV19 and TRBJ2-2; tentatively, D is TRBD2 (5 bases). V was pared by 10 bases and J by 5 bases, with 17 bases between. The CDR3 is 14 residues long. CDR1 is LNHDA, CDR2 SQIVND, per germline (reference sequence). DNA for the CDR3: TGTGCCACCGACCCGGGTCCGGGGACCGGGGAGCTGTTTTTT. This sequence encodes CATDPGPGTGELFF.

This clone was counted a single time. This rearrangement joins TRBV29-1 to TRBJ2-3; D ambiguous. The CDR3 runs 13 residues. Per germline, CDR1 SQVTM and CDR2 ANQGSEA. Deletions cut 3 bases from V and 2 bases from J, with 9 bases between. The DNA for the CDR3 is TGCAGCGTTGACCACGACACCACAGATACGCAGTATTTT. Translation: CSVDHDTTDTQYF.

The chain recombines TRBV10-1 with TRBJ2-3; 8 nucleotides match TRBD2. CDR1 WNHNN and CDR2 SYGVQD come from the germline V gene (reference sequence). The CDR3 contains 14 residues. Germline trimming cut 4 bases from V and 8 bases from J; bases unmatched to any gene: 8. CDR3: CASSAAGGGGTQYF. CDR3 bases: TGCGCCAGCAGTGCTGCGGGAGGTGGTGGTACGCAGTATTTT.

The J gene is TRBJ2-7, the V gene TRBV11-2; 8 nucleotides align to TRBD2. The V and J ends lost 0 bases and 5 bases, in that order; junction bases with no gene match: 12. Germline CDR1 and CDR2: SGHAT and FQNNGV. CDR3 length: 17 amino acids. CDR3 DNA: TGTGCCAGCAGCTTAGAACGGGAGGGCCCAGGCCAAGACGAGCAGTACTTC. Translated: CASSLEREGPGQDEQYF.

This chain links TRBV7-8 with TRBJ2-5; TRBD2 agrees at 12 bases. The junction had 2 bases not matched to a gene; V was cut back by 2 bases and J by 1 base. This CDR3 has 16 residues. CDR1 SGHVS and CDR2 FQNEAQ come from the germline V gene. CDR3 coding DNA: TGTGCCAGCAGCTTACCACTAGCGGGAGGCCAAGAGACCCAGTACTTC. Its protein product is CASSLPLAGGQETQYF.

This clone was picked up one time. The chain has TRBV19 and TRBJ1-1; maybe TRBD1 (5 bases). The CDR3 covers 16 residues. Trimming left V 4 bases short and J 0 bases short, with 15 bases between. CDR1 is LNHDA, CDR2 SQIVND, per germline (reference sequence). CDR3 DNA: TGTGCCAGTAGTAACCAGGGAGGGTATCTGAACACTGAAGCTTTCTTT. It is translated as CASSNQGGYLNTEAFF.

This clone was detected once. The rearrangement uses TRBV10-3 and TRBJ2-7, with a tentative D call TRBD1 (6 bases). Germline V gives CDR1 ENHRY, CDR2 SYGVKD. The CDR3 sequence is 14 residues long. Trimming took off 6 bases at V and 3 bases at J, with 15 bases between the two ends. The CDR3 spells CAISRTADSYEQYF. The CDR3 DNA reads TGTGCCATCAGCCGGACGGCGGACAGCTACGAGCAGTACTTC.

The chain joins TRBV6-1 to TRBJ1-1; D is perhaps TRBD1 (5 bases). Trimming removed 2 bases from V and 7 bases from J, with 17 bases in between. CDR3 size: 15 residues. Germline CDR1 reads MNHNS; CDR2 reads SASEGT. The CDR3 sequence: CASSERGSILDEAFF. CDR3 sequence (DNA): TGTGCCAGCAGTGAAAGGGGTTCGATTTTGGATGAAGCTTTCTTT.

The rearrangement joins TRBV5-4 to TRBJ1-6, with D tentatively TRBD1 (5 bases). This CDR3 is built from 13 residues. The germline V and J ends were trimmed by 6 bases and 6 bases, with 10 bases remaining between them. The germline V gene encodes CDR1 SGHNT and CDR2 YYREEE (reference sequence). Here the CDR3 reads CASTDTPNSPLHF. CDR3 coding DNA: TGTGCCAGCACGGACACACCTAATTCACCCCTCCACTTT.

The chain's CDR3 is CASSLREEQYF. For the CDR3, the DNA is TGTGCCAGCAGTCTACGGGAGGAGCAGTACTTC. V usage is TRBV12-3 or TRBV12-4 and J usage is TRBJ2-7; D possibly corresponds to TRBD2 (6 bases). Trimming removed 5 bases at V and 7 bases at J, with 9 bases between. The CDR3 length is 11 residues.